This TCR beta chain was captured in a study of T cell responses to AZD1222 COVID-19 vaccine. Study-wide results and caveats: At baseline, just a handful of AZD1222 recipients tested seropositive. There were repertoire samples only from the period after the peak T cell response.

Germline V gives CDR1 MNHEY, CDR2 SVGEGT. The CDR3 contains 12 residues. The V gene lost 5 bases and the J gene lost 6 bases, with 8 bases spanning the gap. Worth noting for this clone: Its matching antigen is unknown.

Sequenced by immunoSEQ multiplex PCR; TCRdb stores in-frame clones only, minus some. The top ten hold just under 3% of the sample, which has around 140,000 clones, 89% seen once. The V gene is TRBV6-2 or TRBV6-3, the J gene TRBJ1-5, with D unresolved. The sequencing here drew on peripheral blood, taken on day 0 of AZD1222 vaccination. This receptor was taken from an adult in good health. The CDR3 sequence: CASSSVPQPQHF. The CDR3 region has the DNA TGTGCCAGCAGTAGTGTCCCTCAGCCCCAGCATTTT.